The subject of this entry is one T cell receptor beta chain. The target antigen is unknown. A second about 7 to 11 cycle PCR used barcoded and J-beta primers. TCRdb fed the 5' RACE reads into MiXCR, producing one record per CDR3 protein. The sample comprises hundreds of thousands of distinct CDR3 sequences, more than 20% of which are singletons, and just under 9.5% rests with the top ten. The data derive from a study of blood T cells in healthy people across ages. Study-level points and caveats: Per million T cells, TCR beta diversity dropped about linearly as age rose.

Deletions cut 6 bases from V and 1 base from J, with 13 bases between. The germline V gene has CDR1 ENHRY and CDR2 SYGVKD. The CDR3 has 14 amino acids. This sample was shared with a second study, whose subject was T cells of mothers and their children.

The clonotype originates from a boy between 5 and 17 years old in good health. The specimen was blood. The J gene is TRBJ2-7, the V gene TRBV10-3; D is possibly TRBD2 (7 bases). The CDR3 DNA is TGTGCCATCAGCGAGCGGGGACAATCCTACGAGCAGTACTTC. It encodes CAISERGQSYEQYF.